This TCR beta chain was sequenced in a study of T-cell memory formation after mild COVID-19. As for the study in general: TCR clusters were largely donor specific.

In germline, CDR1 is SEHNR, CDR2 FQNEAQ (reference sequence). J was trimmed by 10 bases and V by 5 bases; bases with no gene match: 5. The CDR3 extends over 12 amino acids. TCRdb reprocessed the 5' RACE reads via MiXCR and lists one record per CDR3 protein. The repertoire holds about half a million distinct CDR3 sequences, with 15% to 20% as singletons. General study findings and limits: Shrinking CD4+ clones were chiefly CM and EM; CD8+ ones were chiefly EMRA. Some SARS-CoV-2-responding clones were already detected in memory before infection.

In this sample, this clonotype turned up a few times. The antigen remains unidentified. The TCR comes from an adult woman who had mild COVID-19 (a few samples of this study predate the infection). Cell type and time point are not known. The V and J genes are TRBV7-9 and TRBJ1-1; 9 positions agree with TRBD1. The sample taken for sequencing was PBMCs or a T cell subset sorted from them (not recorded which). The CDR3 nucleotides read TGTGCCAGCAGCCTTACAGGGGGCCTAGCTTTCTTT. Its translation: CASSLTGGLAFF.